The source of this T cell receptor (beta chain) is a study of T cells in Graves' hyperthyroidism and ophthalmopathy. Findings and limits, study-wide: Separation of ophthalmopathy from stable hyperthyroidism was achieved by a 13 V-J model.

TCR beta CDR3 sequences were amplified from RNA transcripts. HTBI primers were employed in a first-round RT-PCR of the TCR CDR3. MiXCR, applied by TCRdb to the multiplex PCR reads, yields one record per CDR3 protein. The sample includes over 700,000 distinct CDR3 sequences, 15% to 20% of them seen just once. Diagnosis of hyperthyroidism was new in patients aged 18 to 65, and its duration was under 2 months. The study left out patients who had uncontrolled infection, other autoimmune disease, pregnancy or lactation. The germline CDR1 and CDR2 sequences are SGHTA and FQGNSA. Trimming took 2 bases from V and 11 from J, leaving 22 bases between them. The CDR3 totals 16 residues. Concerning this clonotype: Its antigen remains unidentified.

The rearrangement joins TRBV7-2 to TRBJ2-4; D possibly uses TRBD1 or TRBD2 (7 bases each). This TCR derives from a woman aged 45-65 years with Graves' hyperthyroidism that later progressed to Graves' ophthalmopathy. Specimen: blood. CDR3 nucleotide sequence: TGTGCCAGCAGCTTAATTCCCGGGGAGGGGGCTGGTTTTCAGTACTTC. Protein: CASSLIPGEGAGFQYF.